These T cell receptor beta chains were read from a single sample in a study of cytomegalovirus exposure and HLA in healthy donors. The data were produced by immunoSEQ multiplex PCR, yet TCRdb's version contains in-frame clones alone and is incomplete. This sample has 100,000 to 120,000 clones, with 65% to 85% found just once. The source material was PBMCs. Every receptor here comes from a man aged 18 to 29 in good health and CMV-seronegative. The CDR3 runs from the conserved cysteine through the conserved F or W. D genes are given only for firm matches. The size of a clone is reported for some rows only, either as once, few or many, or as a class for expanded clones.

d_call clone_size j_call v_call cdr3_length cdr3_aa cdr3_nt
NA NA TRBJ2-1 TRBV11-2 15 CASSLAWTTWDEQFF TGTGCCAGCAGCTTAGCTTGGACTACCTGGGATGAGCAGTTCTTC
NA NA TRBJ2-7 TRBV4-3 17 CASSQERVMGSSGEQYF TGCGCCAGCAGCCAAGAGAGGGTTATGGGAAGTTCAGGCGAGCAGTACTTC
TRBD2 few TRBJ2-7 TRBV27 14 CASNRREGSYEQYF TGTGCCAGCAATCGGCGGGAGGGCTCCTACGAGCAGTACTTC
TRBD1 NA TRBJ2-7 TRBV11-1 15 CASSHRDRAFHEQYF TGTGCCAGCAGCCACCGGGACAGGGCCTTCCACGAGCAGTACTTC
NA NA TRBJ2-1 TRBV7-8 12 CASSWERGEQFF TGTGCCAGCAGCTGGGAAAGGGGTGAGCAGTTCTTC
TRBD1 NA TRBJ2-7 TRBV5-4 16 CASRPLPGQGAGEQYF TGTGCCAGCAGACCTCTCCCGGGACAGGGGGCGGGTGAGCAGTACTTC
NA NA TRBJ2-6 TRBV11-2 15 CASSFGRAGANVLTF TGTGCCAGCAGCTTCGGCAGGGCTGGGGCCAACGTCCTGACTTTC
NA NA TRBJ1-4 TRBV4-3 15 CASSQGQDTNEKLFF TGCGCCAGCAGCCAAGGACAGGATACTAATGAAAAACTGTTTTTT
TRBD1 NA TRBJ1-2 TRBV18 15 CASSPPQGAQGGYTF TGTGCCAGCTCACCACCCCAGGGGGCGCAGGGTGGCTACACCTTC
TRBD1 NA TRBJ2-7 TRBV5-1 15 CASSLSGTVDGEQYF TGCGCCAGCAGCTTGTCCGGGACAGTAGACGGAGAGCAGTACTTC
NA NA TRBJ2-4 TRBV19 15 CASNQGGRRWDIQYF TGTGCCAGTAACCAGGGGGGCCGTAGATGGGACATTCAGTACTTC
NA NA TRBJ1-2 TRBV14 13 CASSQEGRDGYTF TGTGCCAGCAGCCAAGAGGGCAGAGATGGCTACACCTTC
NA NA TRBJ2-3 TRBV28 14 CATLKQGRPDTQYF TGTGCCACCCTAAAACAGGGAAGGCCAGATACGCAGTATTTT